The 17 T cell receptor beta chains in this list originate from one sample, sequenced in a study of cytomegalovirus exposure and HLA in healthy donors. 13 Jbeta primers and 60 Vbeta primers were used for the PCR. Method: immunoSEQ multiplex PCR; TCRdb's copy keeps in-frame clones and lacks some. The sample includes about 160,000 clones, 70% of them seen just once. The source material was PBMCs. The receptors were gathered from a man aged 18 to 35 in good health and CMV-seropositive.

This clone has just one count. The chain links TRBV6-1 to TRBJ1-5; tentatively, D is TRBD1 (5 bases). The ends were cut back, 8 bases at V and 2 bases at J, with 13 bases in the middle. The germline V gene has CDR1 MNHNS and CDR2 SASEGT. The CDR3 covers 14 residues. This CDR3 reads CASCPQGGNQPQHF. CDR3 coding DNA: TGTGCCAGCTGTCCGCAGGGCGGCAATCAGCCCCAGCATTTT.

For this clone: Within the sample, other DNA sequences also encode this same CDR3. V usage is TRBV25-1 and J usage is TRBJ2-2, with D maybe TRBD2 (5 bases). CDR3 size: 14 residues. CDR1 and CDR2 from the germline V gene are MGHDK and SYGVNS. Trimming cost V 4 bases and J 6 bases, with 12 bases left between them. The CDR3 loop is CASSGGTSSGELFF. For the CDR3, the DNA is TGTGCCAGCAGTGGGGGAACTAGTTCCGGGGAGCTGTTTTTT. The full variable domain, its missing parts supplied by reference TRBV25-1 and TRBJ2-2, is EADIYQTPRYLVIGTGKKITLECSQTMGHDKMYWYQQDPGMELHLIHYSYGVNSTEKGDLSSESTVSRIRTEHFPLTLESARPSHTSQYLCASSGGTSSGELFFGEGSRLTVL.

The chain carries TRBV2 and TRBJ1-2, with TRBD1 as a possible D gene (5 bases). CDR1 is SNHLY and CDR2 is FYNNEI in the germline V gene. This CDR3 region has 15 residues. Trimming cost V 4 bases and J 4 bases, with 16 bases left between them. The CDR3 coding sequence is TGTGCCAGCAGTGGGGAGGGAGAAAGGGGCTATGGCTACACCTTC. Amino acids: CASSGEGERGYGYTF. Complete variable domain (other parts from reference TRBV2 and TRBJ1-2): EPEVTQTPSHQVTQMGQEVILRCVPISNHLYFYWYRQILGQKVEFLVSFYNNEISEKSEIFDDQFSVERPDGSNFTLKIRSTKLEDSAMYFCASSGEGERGYGYTFGSGTRLTVV.

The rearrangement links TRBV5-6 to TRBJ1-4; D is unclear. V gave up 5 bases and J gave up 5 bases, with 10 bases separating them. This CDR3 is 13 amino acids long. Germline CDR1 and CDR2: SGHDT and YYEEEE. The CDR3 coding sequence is TGTGCCAGCAGAGAGGGAAAAAATGAAAAACTGTTTTTT. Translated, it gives CASREGKNEKLFF. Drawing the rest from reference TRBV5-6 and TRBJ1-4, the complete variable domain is DAGVTQSPTHLIKTRGQQVTLRCSPKSGHDTVSWYQQALGQGPQFIFQYYEEEERQRGNFPDRFSGHQFPNYSSELNVNALLLGDSALYLCASREGKNEKLFFGSGTQLSVL.

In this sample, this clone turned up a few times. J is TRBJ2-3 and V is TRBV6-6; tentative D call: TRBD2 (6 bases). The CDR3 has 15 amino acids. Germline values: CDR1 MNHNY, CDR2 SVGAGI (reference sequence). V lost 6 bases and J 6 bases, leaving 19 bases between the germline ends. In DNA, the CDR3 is TGTGCCAGCAGCTCCGGGACTCTTAGGCTGGATACGCAGTATTTT. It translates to CASSSGTLRLDTQYF.

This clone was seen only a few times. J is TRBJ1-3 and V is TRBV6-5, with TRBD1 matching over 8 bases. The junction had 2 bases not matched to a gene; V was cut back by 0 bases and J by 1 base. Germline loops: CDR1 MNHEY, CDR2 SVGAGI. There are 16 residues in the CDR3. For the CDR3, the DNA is TGTGCCAGCAGTTACTCAGGACAGGGATCTGGAAACACCATATATTTT. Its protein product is CASSYSGQGSGNTIYF.

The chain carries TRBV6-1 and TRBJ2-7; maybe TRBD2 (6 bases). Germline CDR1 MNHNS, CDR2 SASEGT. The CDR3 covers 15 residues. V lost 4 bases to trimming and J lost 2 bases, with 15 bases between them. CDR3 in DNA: TGTGCCAGCAGTGTGGAGGGAAGGGGACCCTACGAGCAGTACGTC. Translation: CASSVEGRGPYEQYV.

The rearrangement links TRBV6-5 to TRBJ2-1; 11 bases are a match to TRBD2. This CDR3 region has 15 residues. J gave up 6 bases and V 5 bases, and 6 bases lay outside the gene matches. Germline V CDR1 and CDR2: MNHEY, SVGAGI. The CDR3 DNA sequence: TGTGCCAGCAGTAAACCGGGACTAGCGGCCAATGAGCAGTTCTTC. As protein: CASSKPGLAANEQFF.

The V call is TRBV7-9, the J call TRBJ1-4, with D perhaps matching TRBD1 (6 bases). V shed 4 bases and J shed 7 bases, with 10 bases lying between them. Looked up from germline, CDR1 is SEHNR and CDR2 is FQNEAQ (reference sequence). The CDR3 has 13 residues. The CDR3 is CASSSQGGEKLFF. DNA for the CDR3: TGTGCCAGCAGCTCACAGGGCGGTGAAAAACTGTTTTTT.

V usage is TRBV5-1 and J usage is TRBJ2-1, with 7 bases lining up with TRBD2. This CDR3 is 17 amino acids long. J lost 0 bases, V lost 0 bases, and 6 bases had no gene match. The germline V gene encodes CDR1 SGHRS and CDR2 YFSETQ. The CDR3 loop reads CASSLVGGGLSYNEQFF. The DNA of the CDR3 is TGCGCCAGCAGCTTGGTTGGCGGGGGTCTCTCCTACAATGAGCAGTTCTTC.

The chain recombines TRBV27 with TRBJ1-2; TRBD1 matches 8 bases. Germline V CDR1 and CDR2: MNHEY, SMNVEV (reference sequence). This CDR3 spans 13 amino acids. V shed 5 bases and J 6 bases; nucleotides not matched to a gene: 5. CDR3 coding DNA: TGTGCCAGCAGTCTCCGGACAGGGAATGGCTACACCTTC. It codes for CASSLRTGNGYTF.

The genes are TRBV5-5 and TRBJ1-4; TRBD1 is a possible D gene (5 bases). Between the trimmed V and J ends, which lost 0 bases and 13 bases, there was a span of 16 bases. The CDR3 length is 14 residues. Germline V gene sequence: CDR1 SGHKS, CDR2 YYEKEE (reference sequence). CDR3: CASSLEQANLGLFF. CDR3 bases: TGTGCCAGCAGCTTGGAACAGGCAAATCTAGGACTGTTTTTT. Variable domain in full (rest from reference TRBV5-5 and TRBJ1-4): DAGVTQSPTHLIKTRGQQVTLRCSPISGHKSVSWYQQVLGQGPQFIFQYYEKEERGRGNFPDRFSARQFPNYSSELNVNALLLGDSALYLCASSLEQANLGLFFGSGTQLSVL.

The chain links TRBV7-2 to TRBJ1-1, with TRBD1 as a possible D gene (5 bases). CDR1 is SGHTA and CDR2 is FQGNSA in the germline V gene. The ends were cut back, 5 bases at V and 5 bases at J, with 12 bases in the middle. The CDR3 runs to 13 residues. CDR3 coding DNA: TGTGCCAGCAGCGCGGCCAGGGCGACTGAAGCTTTCTTT. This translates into CASSAARATEAFF.

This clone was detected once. The CDR3 loop reads CASSSVAGGTDTQYF. CDR3 nucleotide sequence: TGTGCCAGCAGCTCTGTGGCGGGGGGCACAGATACGCAGTATTTT. The J gene is TRBJ2-3, the V gene TRBV13, with 7 bases identical to TRBD2. CDR1 is PRHDT and CDR2 is FYEKMQ in the germline V gene (reference sequence). The junction had 5 bases not matched to a gene; V was cut back by 4 bases and J by 1 base. The CDR3 extends over 15 amino acids.

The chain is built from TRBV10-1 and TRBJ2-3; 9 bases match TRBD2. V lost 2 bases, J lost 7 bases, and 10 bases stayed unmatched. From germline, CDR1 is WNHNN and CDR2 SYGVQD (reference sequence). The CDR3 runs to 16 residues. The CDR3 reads CASSEGSGGPFYTQYF. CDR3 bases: TGCGCCAGCAGTGAGGGGAGCGGGGGGCCTTTCTATACGCAGTATTTT.

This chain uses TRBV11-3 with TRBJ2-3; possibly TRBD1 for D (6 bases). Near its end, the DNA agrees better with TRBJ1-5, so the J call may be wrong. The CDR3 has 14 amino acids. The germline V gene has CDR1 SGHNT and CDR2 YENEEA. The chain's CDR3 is CASSSRQEADTQHF. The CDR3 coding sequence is TGTGCCAGCAGCTCTAGACAGGAGGCAGATACGCAGCATTTT.

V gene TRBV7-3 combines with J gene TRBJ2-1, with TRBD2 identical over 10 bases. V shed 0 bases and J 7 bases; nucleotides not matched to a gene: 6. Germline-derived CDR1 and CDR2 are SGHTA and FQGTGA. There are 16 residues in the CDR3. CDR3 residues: CASSLTLGLARNEQFF. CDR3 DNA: TGTGCCAGCAGCTTAACGTTGGGACTAGCGAGGAATGAGCAGTTCTTC.